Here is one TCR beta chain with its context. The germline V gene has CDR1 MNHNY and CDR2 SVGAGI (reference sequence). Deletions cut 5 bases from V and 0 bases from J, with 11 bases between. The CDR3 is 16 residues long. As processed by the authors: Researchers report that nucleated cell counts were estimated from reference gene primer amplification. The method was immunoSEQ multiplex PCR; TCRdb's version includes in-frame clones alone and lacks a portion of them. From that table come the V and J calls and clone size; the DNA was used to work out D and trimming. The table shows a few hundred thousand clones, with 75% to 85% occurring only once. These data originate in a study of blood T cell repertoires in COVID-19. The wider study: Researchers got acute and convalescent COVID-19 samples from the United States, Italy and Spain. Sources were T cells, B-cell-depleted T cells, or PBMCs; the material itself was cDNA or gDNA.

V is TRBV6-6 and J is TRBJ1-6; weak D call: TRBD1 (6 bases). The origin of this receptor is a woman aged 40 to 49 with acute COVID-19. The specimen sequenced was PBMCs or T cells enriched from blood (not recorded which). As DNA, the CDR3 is TGTGCCAGCAGTATTGGACAGCGCTCCTATAATTCACCCCTCCACTTT. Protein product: CASSIGQRSYNSPLHF.